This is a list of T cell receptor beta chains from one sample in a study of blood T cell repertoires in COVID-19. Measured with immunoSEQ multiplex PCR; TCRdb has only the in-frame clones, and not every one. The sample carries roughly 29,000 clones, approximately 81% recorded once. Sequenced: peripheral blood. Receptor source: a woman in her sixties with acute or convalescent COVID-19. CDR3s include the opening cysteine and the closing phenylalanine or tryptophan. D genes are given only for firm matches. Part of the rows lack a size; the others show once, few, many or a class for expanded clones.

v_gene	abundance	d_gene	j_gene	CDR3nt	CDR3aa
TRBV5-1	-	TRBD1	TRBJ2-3	TGCGCCAGCAGCTTGGGCCGGGGACAGGGGAGCACAGATACGCAGTATTTT	CASSLGRGQGSTDTQYF
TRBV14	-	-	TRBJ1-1	TGTGCCAGCAGCCAAGAAATTGAGGAGGGAATGGGGACTGAAGCTTTCTTT	CASSQEIEEGMGTEAFF
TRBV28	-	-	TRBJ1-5	TGTGCCAGCAGTCCCCAAAATCAGCCCCAGCATTTT	CASSPQNQPQHF
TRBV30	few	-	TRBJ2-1	TGTGCCTGGAGTTCTAAGGCGGCACCATACAATGAGCAGTTCTTC	CAWSSKAAPYNEQFF
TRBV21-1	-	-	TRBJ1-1	TGTGCCAGCAGCCCCCCTGGGGGACACAGGCCTGAAACGGCTTTCTTT	CASSPPGGHRPETAFF
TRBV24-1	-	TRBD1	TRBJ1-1	TGTGCCACCAGTGATTTAATAACAGGGGAATCTTTCTTT	CATSDLITGESFF
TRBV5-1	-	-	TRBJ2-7	TGCGCCAGCAGCTTGGTCTCTCCCCCAGTAGAGCAGTACTTC	CASSLVSPPVEQYF
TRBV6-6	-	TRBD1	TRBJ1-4	TGTGCCAGCACCACACAGGGGAGGACTAATGAAAAACTGTTTTTT	CASTTQGRTNEKLFF
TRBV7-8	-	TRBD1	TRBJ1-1	TGTGCCAGCAGCTTCCCGGGACAGTGGGAGAACACTGAAGCTTTCTTT	CASSFPGQWENTEAFF
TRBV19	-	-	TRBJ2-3	TGTGCCAGTAGTACTTCGCGGGACCGAAGCACAGATACGCAGTATTTT	CASSTSRDRSTDTQYF
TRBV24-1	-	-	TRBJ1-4	TGTGCCACCAGTGATTCCACCCGCGGGGTAGGAAAACTGTTTTTT	CATSDSTRGVGKLFF
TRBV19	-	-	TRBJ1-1	TGTGCCAGTAGTATACGGGGAAAGAACACTGAAGCTTTCTTT	CASSIRGKNTEAFF
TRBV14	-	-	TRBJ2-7	TGTGCCAGCAGCCAAGAGGGTGGGGCAGGGGTTCCCTACGAGCAGTACTTC	CASSQEGGAGVPYEQYF
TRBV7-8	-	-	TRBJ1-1	TGTGCCAGCAGCTTGAGGGAAGTAGCTTTCTTT	CASSLREVAFF
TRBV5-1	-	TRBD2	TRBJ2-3	TGCGCCAGCAGCTTGGATAGCGGGGGTCCCACAGATACGCAGTATTTT	CASSLDSGGPTDTQYF
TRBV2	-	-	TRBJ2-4	TGTGCCAGCGCCCGACAGATTATAGCCAAAAACATTCAGTACTTC	CASARQIIAKNIQYF
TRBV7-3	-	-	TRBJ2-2	TGTGCCAGCAGCTTAAGCCCAGGGGACGGGGAGCTGTTTTTT	CASSLSPGDGELFF
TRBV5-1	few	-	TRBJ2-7	TGCGCCAGCAGCTTGGGAGGCTCCCTGACCTACGAGCAGTACTTC	CASSLGGSLTYEQYF
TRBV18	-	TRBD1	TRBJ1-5	TGTGCCAGCTCACCGGGACAGGCTAACAATCAGCCCCAGCATTTT	CASSPGQANNQPQHF
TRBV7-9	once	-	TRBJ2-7	TGTGCCAGCAGCCCCTTGGGGGCAGGGCTCTACGAGCAGTACTTC	CASSPLGAGLYEQYF
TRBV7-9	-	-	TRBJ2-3	TGTGCCAGCAGCTCCTCCCTAGATACGCAGTATTTT	CASSSSLDTQYF
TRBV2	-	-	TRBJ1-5	TGTGCCAGCAGTTTACAGGGTTGGAGTCAGCCCCAGCATTTT	CASSLQGWSQPQHF
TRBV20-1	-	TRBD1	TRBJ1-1	TGCAGTGCTAGTCCCCGACAGGGACGCACTGAAGCTTTCTTT	CSASPRQGRTEAFF
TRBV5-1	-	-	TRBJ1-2	TGCGCCAGCAGCTTGACAGAGAGTTATGGCTACACCTTC	CASSLTESYGYTF
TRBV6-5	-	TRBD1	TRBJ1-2	TGTGCCAGCACTCAGGGGGCGCAAGGCTACACCTTC	CASTQGAQGYTF
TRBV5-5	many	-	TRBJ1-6	TGTGCCAGCAACCCATTAGGGGAAACGTATAATTCACCCCTCCACTTT	CASNPLGETYNSPLHF
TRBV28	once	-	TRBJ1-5	TGTGCCAGCAGATATGACAGGTTAGGCAATCAGCCCCAGCATTTT	CASRYDRLGNQPQHF
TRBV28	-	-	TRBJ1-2	TGTGCCAGCAGTTTAGTGGGAGGGGGCTACACCTTC	CASSLVGGGYTF
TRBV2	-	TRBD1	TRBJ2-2	TGTGCCAGCAGCTCACAGGGGCCTACCGGGGAGCTGTTTTTT	CASSSQGPTGELFF
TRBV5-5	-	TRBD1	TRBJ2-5	TGTGCCAGCAGCCTAGGGGGCCTGGGGGAGACCCAGTACTTC	CASSLGGLGETQYF
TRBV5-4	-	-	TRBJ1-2	TGTGCCAGCAGCTATTGGGGCAACTATGGCTACACCTTC	CASSYWGNYGYTF
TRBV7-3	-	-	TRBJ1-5	TGTGCCAGCAGCTTGTCCCGGGGTCAGCCCCAGCATTTT	CASSLSRGQPQHF
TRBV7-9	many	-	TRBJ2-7	TGTGCCAGCAGCTTAGCCGGGGGCTCCTACGAGCAGTACTTC	CASSLAGGSYEQYF